Below, 13 T cell receptor beta chains from the same sample are listed, as sequenced in a study of identical twins. A single record per CDR3 protein comes from TCRdb applying MiXCR to the 5' RACE reads. The sample consists of about 240,000 distinct CDR3 sequences, about 10% of them appearing once. Sequenced sample: memory T cells sorted from blood. These receptors were obtained from a man aged 45 to 65 in good health.

This clonotype was counted a few times. The CDR3 loop is CASSQATGVTNEKLFF. The CDR3 DNA sequence: TGCGCCAGCAGCCAGGCTACAGGGGTGACTAATGAAAAACTGTTTTTT. The chain has TRBV4-3 and TRBJ1-4; the match to TRBD1 covers 7 bases. V dropped 3 bases and J dropped 2; count of bases not matched to a gene: 6. The CDR3 is 16 amino acids. Germline CDR1 reads LGHNA; CDR2 reads YSLEER.

Only a few counts were recorded for this clonotype. The rearrangement joins TRBV2 to TRBJ2-1, with a weak D call TRBD2 (7 bases). V was pared by 8 bases and J by 9 bases, with 17 bases between. Germline CDR1 SNHLY, CDR2 FYNNEI. The CDR3 has 13 residues. CDR3 DNA sequence: TGTGCCAGCCGGGGGCTAGCGGCTAGTGAGCAGTTCTTC. Translated, it gives CASRGLAASEQFF.

This clonotype was picked up a small number of times. V gene TRBV12-5 combines with J gene TRBJ2-1; maybe TRBD1 (5 bases). Deletions cut 4 bases from V and 9 bases from J, with 7 bases between. Per the germline V gene, CDR1 is LGHNT and CDR2 is FRNRAP. This CDR3 is built from 11 residues. The CDR3 protein is CASGWGLEQFF. For the CDR3, the DNA is TGTGCTAGTGGTTGGGGCCTTGAGCAGTTCTTC.

The rearrangement links TRBV10-3 to TRBJ1-1; weak D call: TRBD1 (5 bases). Germline-derived CDR1 and CDR2 are ENHRY and SYGVKD. Between the trimmed V and J ends, which lost 10 bases and 6 bases, there was a span of 12 bases. The length of the CDR3 is 11 residues. The CDR3 spells CATRGRAEAFF. The CDR3 DNA reads as TGTGCCACCCGGGGGAGGGCTGAAGCTTTCTTT.

V gene TRBV12-3 or TRBV12-4 combines with J gene TRBJ2-3; D is unclear. The CDR3 is 16 amino acids. Trimming stripped 5 bases from V and 4 bases from J, with 19 bases between. CDR3 protein: CASSRASRPMADTQYF. The CDR3, as DNA: TGTGCCAGCAGTCGTGCCTCTAGGCCCATGGCAGATACGCAGTATTTT.

This clonotype was counted many times. V gene TRBV6-5 combines with J gene TRBJ1-5; possible D gene TRBD1, 5 bases. The germline V and J ends were trimmed by 2 bases and 4 bases, with 6 bases remaining between them. The CDR3 loop spans 13 amino acids. Per germline, CDR1 MNHEY and CDR2 SVGAGI. The CDR3 here is CASSYGTNQPQHF. In nucleotides, the CDR3 is TGTGCCAGCAGTTACGGGACGAATCAGCCCCAGCATTTT.

This clonotype has only a few counts. The CDR3 sequence: CASSPMGGSNYEQYF. CDR3 nucleotide sequence: TGTGCCAGCAGCCCTATGGGCGGGAGTAACTACGAGCAGTACTTC. The chain uses TRBV7-2 and TRBJ2-7, with 7 positions matching TRBD2. Germline lookup yields CDR1 SGHTA and CDR2 FQGNSA. The CDR3 loop spans 15 amino acids. The ends lost 5 bases at V and 3 bases at J; junction bases unmatched: 10.

This clonotype was observed a handful of times. This CDR3 is CASSFPRGHESDSSYNEQFF. CDR3 sequence (DNA): TGCGCCAGCAGCTTTCCGCGAGGACACGAGAGTGATAGCTCCTACAATGAGCAGTTCTTC. The chain employs TRBV5-1 and TRBJ2-1; D may be TRBD1 (5 bases). Trimming took 2 bases from V and 0 from J, leaving 24 bases between them. The CDR3 covers 20 residues. Germline-derived CDR1 and CDR2 are SGHRS and YFSETQ.

This clonotype was counted ten times or more. The rearrangement links TRBV6-6 to TRBJ2-7; D is perhaps TRBD1 (5 bases). The ends were cut back, 0 bases at V and 6 bases at J, with 6 bases in the middle. Germline-derived CDR1 and CDR2 are MNHNY and SVGAGI (reference sequence). The CDR3 is 12 residues long. The CDR3 DNA follows: TGTGCCAGCAGTTACTCGGGGCTCGAGCAGTACTTC. It is translated as CASSYSGLEQYF.

This clonotype was seen only a few times. The genes are TRBV6-6 and TRBJ2-7; D unresolved. The length of the CDR3 is 12 residues. V lost 0 bases and J lost 8, with 8 bases in between. Germline CDR1 is MNHNY and CDR2 is SVGAGI (reference sequence). The CDR3 region has the DNA TGTGCCAGCAGTTACTCGACGCCTAAGCAGTACTTC. It specifies CASSYSTPKQYF.

This chain joins TRBV4-3 and TRBJ1-2; no firm D call. Per germline, CDR1 LGHNA and CDR2 YSLEER. The V gene lost 4 bases and the J gene lost 1 base, with 16 bases spanning the gap. This CDR3 is 16 amino acids long. CDR3 protein: CASSPSVKSINYGYTF. As DNA, the CDR3 is TGCGCCAGCAGCCCAAGCGTGAAATCCATTAACTATGGCTACACCTTC.

This clonotype was recorded many times. This rearrangement joins TRBV7-8 to TRBJ1-5; D unresolved. CDR1 is SGHVS and CDR2 is FQNEAQ in the germline V gene. V lost 2 bases, J lost 0 bases, and 8 bases lay in between. The CDR3 has 15 residues. The CDR3 DNA is TGTGCCAGCAGCTTAACAGAAAATAGCAATCAGCCCCAGCATTTT. Protein product: CASSLTENSNQPQHF.

This clonotype showed up just a few times. The V gene is TRBV11-1, the J gene TRBJ2-6; no firm D call. CDR1 and CDR2 from the germline V gene are SGHAT and FQDESV (reference sequence). V dropped 5 bases and J dropped 2 bases, with 22 bases sitting between them. CDR3 size: 19 residues. CDR3 amino acids: CASSRLRVWGLAGANVLTF. The CDR3, as DNA: TGTGCCAGCAGCCGGCTCAGAGTATGGGGTTTAGCTGGGGCCAACGTCCTGACTTTC.